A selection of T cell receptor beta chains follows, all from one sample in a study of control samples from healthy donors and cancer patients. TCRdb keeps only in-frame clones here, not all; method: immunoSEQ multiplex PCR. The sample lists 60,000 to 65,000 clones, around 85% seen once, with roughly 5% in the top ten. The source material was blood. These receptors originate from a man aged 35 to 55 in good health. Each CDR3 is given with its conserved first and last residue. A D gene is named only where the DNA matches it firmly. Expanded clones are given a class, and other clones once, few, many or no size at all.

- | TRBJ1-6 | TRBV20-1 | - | CSASMGASYNSPLHF | TGCAGTGCTAGTATGGGGGCATCCTATAATTCACCCCTCCACTTT
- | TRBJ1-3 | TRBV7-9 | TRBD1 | CASSLGARGSGNTIYF | TGTGCCAGCAGCTTAGGGGCCAGGGGGAGCGGAAACACCATATATTTT
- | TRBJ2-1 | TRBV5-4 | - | CASSLASDRRKNEQFF | TGTGCCAGCAGCTTGGCCAGCGACAGGAGAAAAAATGAGCAGTTCTTC
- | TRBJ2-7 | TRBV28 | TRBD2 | CASTPGLAGTYEQYF | TGTGCCAGCACCCCAGGACTAGCGGGAACCTACGAGCAGTACTTC
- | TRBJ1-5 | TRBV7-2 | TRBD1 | CASSLGTGAGQPQHF | TGTGCCAGCAGCTTGGGGACAGGGGCCGGGCAGCCCCAGCATTTT
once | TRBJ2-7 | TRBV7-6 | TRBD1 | CASSFGGTGLYEQYF | TGTGCCAGCAGCTTCGGAGGGACAGGGCTCTACGAGCAGTACTTC
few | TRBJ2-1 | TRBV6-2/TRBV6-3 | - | CASSSIANYNEQFF | TGTGCCAGCAGCTCTATCGCTAACTACAATGAGCAGTTCTTC
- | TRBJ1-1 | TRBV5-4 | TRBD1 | CASRWDSRNTEAFF | TGTGCCAGCAGATGGGACAGCCGGAACACTGAAGCTTTCTTT
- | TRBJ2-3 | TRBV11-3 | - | CASSLEWKGTDTQYF | TGTGCCAGCAGCTTAGAGTGGAAAGGGACAGATACGCAGTATTTT
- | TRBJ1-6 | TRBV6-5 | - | CASSYSAGRGDSPLHF | TGTGCCAGCAGTTACTCGGCAGGGAGGGGGGATTCACCCCTCCACTTT
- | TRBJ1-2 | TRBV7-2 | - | CASSFGRGEFGYGYTF | TGTGCCAGCAGCTTTGGGAGGGGCGAGTTCGGCTATGGCTACACCTTC
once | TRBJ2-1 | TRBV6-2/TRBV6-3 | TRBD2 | CASSYSGRTYNEQFF | TGTGCCAGCAGTTACAGCGGGAGAACCTACAATGAGCAGTTCTTC
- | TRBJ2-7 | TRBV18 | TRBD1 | CASSPPGTGVSTIRDEQYF | TGTGCCAGCTCACCCCCCGGGACAGGGGTATCAACCATACGGGACGAGCAGTACTTC
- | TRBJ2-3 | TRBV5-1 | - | CASSQPRLGGGKSTDTQYF | TGCGCCAGCAGTCAACCCCGACTAGGAGGTGGGAAAAGCACAGATACGCAGTATTTT
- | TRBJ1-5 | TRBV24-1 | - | CATSSQYNQPQHF | TGTGCCACCAGTTCACAGTACAATCAGCCCCAGCATTTT
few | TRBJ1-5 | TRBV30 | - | CAWSVKTNSNQPQHF | TGTGCCTGGAGTGTAAAGACTAATAGCAATCAGCCCCAGCATTTT
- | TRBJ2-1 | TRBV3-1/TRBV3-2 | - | CASSHTPDEQFF | TGTGCCAGCAGCCACACCCCGGATGAGCAGTTCTTC
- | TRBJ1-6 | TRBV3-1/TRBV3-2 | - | CASSPSGGNSPLHF | TGTGCCAGCAGCCCCAGCGGCGGTAATTCACCCCTCCACTTT
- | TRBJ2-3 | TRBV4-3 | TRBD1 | CASSQDQSGGMADTQYF | TGCGCCAGCAGCCAAGATCAATCAGGGGGAATGGCAGATACGCAGTATTTT
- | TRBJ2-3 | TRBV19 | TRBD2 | CASSVGTSAADTQYF | TGTGCCAGTAGTGTGGGGACTAGTGCGGCAGATACGCAGTATTTT
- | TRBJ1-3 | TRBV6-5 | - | CASSSGFGNTIYF | TGTGCCAGCAGCTCTGGCTTTGGAAACACCATATATTTT
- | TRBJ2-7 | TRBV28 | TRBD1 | CASSFNRGPYEQYF | TGTGCCAGCAGTTTCAACAGGGGCCCCTACGAGCAGTACTTC
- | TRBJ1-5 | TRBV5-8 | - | CASSPKQGYQPQHF | TGTGCCAGCAGCCCCAAACAGGGATATCAGCCCCAGCATTTT
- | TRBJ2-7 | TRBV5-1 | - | CASSPWTPPSPNKYEQYF | TGCGCCAGCAGCCCGTGGACACCCCCCAGTCCCAATAAGTACGAGCAGTACTTC
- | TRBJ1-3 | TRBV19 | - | CASRDLGGTGNTIYF | TGTGCCAGTAGAGATTTGGGAGGAACGGGAAACACCATATATTTT
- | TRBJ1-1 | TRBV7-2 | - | CASSPPTLVNTEAFF | TGTGCCAGCAGCCCCCCCACACTAGTGAACACTGAAGCTTTCTTT
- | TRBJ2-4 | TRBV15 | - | CATSRVRWAENIQYF | TGTGCCACCAGCAGAGTTCGCTGGGCAGAAAACATTCAGTACTTC
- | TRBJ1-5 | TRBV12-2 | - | CASRLEGPEEPRRGNQPQHF | TGTGCAAGTCGCTTAGAAGGGCCAGAGGAACCCCGGCGGGGCAATCAGCCCCAGCATTTT
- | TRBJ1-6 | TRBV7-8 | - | CASSKQATSYNSPLHF | TGTGCCAGCAGCAAACAGGCAACCTCCTATAATTCACCCCTCCACTTT
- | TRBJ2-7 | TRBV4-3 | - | CASSHHTTDSRGEAYEQYF | TGCGCCAGCAGCCACCACACGACAGATTCCCGAGGAGAAGCCTACGAGCAGTACTTC
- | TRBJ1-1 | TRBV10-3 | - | CAIGGSSTRDTEAFF | TGTGCCATCGGAGGGTCCTCAACACGCGACACTGAAGCTTTCTTT
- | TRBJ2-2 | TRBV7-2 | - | CASSRGFLNELFF | TGTGCCAGCAGCCGGGGGTTTTTGAACGAGCTGTTTTTT
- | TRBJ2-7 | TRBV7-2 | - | CASSLGLVQGSSYEQYF | TGTGCCAGCAGCTTAGGATTAGTCCAGGGAAGCTCCTACGAGCAGTACTTC
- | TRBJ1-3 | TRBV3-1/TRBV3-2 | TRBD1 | CASSPYHTGAGNTIYF | TGTGCCAGCAGCCCTTACCACACAGGGGCTGGAAACACCATATATTTT
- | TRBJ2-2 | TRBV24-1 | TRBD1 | CATSDGQGDTGELFF | TGTGCCACCAGTGATGGACAGGGGGACACCGGGGAGCTGTTTTTT
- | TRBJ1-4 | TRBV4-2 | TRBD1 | CASSQGQGWIATNEKLFF | TGTGCCAGCAGCCAGGGACAGGGGTGGATTGCAACTAATGAAAAACTGTTTTTT
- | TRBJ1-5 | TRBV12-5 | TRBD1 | CASDRGSSNQPQHF | TGTGCTAGTGACAGGGGTTCTAGCAATCAGCCCCAGCATTTT
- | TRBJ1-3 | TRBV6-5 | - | CASSYSTRSGNTIYF | TGTGCCAGCAGTTACTCGACGCGATCTGGAAACACCATATATTTT
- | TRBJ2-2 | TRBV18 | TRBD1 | CASSPTGTGANTGELFF | TGTGCCAGCTCACCGACCGGGACAGGGGCGAACACCGGGGAGCTGTTTTTT
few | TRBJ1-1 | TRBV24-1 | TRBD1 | CATSATGTGNTEAFF | TGTGCCACCAGTGCGACCGGGACAGGGAACACTGAAGCTTTCTTT
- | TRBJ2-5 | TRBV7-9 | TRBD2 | CASSYLAGGTETQYF | TGTGCCAGCAGTTACCTAGCGGGGGGGACGGAGACCCAGTACTTC
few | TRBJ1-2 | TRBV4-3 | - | CASSQDNRNYGYTF | TGCGCCAGCAGCCAAGATAACAGGAACTATGGCTACACCTTC
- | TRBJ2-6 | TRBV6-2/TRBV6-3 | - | CASSYSGAGANVLTF | TGTGCCAGCAGTTACTCGGGTGCTGGGGCCAACGTCCTGACTTTC
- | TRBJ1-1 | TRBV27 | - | CASSLTGARTEAFF | TGTGCCAGCAGTTTGACGGGGGCGCGCACTGAAGCTTTCTTT
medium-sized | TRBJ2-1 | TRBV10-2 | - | CASTRNNEQFF | TGCGCCAGCACTAGAAACAATGAGCAGTTCTTC
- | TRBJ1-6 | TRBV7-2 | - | CASSPLRDSPLHF | TGTGCCAGCAGCCCCCTCCGGGATTCACCCCTCCACTTT
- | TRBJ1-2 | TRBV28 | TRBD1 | CASSTPDRVYGYTF | TGTGCCAGCAGTACCCCGGACAGGGTTTACGGCTACACCTTC
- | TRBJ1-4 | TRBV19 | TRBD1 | CASSPISGQGDEKLFF | TGTGCCAGTAGTCCGATAAGCGGGCAGGGGGATGAAAAACTGTTTTTT
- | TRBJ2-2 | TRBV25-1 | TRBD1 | CASSEDRGANTGELFF | TGTGCCAGCAGTGAAGACAGGGGCGCGAACACCGGGGAGCTGTTTTTT